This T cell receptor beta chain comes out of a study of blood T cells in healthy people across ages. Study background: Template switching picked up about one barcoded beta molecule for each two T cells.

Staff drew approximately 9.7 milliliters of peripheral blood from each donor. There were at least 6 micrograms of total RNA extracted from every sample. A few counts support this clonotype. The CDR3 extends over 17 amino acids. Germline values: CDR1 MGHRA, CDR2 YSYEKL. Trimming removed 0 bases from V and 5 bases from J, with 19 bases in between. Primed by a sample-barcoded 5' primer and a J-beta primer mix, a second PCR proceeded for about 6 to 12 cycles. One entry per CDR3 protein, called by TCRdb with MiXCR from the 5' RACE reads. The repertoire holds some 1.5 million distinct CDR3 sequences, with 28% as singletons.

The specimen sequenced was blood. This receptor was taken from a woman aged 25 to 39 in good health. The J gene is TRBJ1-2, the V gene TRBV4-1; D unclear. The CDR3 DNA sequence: TGCGCCAGCAGCCAAGAGGAATCTGCGACTCCTCATTATGGCTACACCTTC. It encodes CASSQEESATPHYGYTF.